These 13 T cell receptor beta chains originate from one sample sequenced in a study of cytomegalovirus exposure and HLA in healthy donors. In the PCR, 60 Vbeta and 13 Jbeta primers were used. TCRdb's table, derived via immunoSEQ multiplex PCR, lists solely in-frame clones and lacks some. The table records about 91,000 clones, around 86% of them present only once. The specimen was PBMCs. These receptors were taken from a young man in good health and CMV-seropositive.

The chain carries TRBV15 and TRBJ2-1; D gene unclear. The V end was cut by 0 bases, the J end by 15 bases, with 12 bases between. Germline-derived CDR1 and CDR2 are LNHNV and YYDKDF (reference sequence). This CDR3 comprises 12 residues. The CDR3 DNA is TGTGCCACCAGCAGAGATCAAGGCCGAGGGTTCTTC. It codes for CATSRDQGRGFF.

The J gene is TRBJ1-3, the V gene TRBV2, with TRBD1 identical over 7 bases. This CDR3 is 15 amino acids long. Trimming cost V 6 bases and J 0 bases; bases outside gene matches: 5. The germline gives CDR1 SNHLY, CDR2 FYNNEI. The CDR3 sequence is CASREGQSSGNTIYF. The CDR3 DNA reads TGTGCCAGCAGAGAGGGACAGAGCTCTGGAAACACCATATATTTT.

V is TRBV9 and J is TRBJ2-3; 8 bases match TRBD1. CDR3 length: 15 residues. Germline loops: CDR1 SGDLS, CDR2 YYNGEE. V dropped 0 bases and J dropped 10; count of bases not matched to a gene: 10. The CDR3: CASSVAIQGASPQYF. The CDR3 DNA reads TGTGCCAGCAGCGTAGCTATTCAGGGGGCCTCTCCGCAGTATTTT. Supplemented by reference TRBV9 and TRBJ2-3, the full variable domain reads DSGVTQTPKHLITATGQRVTLRCSPRSGDLSVYWYQQSLDQGLQFLIQYYNGEERAKGNILERFSAQQFPDLHSELNLSSLELGDSALYFCASSVAIQGASPQYFGPGTRLTVL.

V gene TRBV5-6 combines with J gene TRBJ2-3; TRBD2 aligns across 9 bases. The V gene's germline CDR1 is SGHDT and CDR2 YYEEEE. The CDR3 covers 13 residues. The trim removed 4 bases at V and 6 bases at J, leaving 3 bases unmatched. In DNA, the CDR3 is TGTGCCAGCAGCCCGAGCGGGAGGGATACGCAGTATTTT. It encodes CASSPSGRDTQYF. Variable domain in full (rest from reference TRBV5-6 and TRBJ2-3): DAGVTQSPTHLIKTRGQQVTLRCSPKSGHDTVSWYQQALGQGPQFIFQYYEEEERQRGNFPDRFSGHQFPNYSSELNVNALLLGDSALYLCASSPSGRDTQYFGPGTRLTVL.

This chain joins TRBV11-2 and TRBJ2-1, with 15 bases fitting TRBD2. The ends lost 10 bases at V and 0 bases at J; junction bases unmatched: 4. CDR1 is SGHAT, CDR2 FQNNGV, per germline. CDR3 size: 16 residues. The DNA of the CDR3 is TGTGCCACCCGGACTAGCGGGAGGGCCTCCTACAATGAGCAGTTCTTC. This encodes CATRTSGRASYNEQFF.

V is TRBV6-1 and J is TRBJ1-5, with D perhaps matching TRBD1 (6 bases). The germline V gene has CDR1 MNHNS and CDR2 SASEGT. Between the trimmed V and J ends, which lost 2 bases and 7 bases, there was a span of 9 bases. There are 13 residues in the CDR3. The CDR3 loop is CASSEQGWQPQHF. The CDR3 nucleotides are TGTGCCAGCAGTGAACAGGGGTGGCAGCCCCAGCATTTT.

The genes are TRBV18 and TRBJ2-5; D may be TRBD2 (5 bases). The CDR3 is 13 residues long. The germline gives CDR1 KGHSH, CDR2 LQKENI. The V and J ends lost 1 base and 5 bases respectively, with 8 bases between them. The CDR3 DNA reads TGTGCCAGCTCACCACTGAGAGGGGAGACCCAGTACTTC. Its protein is CASSPLRGETQYF.

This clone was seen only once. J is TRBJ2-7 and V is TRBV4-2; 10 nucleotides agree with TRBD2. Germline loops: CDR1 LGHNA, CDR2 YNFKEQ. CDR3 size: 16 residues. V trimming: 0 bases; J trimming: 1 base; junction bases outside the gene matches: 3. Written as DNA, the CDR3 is TGTGCCAGCAGCCAAGACGAGACTAGCGGGTCCTACGAGCAGTACTTC. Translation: CASSQDETSGSYEQYF.

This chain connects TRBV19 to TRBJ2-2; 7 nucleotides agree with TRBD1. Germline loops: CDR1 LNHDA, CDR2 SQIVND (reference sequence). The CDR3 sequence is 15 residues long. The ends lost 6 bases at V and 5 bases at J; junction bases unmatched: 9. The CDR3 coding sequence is TGTGCCAGTAGGTTGAGGGGACAGAATACCGGGGAGCTGTTTTTT. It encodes CASRLRGQNTGELFF.

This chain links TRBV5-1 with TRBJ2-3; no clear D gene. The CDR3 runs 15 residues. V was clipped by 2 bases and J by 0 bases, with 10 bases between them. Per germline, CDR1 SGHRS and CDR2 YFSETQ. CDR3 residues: CASSLRAVSTDTQYF. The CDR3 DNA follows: TGCGCCAGCAGCTTAAGAGCTGTTAGCACAGATACGCAGTATTTT.

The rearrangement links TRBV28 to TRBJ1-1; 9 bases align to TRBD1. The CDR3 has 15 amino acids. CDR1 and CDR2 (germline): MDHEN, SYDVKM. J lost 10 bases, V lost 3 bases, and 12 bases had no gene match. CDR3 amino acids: CASSLETGGFKGAFF. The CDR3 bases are TGTGCCAGCAGTTTGGAGACAGGGGGTTTTAAGGGAGCTTTCTTT.

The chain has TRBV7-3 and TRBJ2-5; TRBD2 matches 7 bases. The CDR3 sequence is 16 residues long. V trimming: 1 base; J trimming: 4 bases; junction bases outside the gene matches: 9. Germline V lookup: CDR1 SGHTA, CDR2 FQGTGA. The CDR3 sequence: CASSLNPAGNVETQYF. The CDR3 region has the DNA TGTGCCAGCAGCTTAAATCCAGCGGGGAATGTAGAGACCCAGTACTTC.

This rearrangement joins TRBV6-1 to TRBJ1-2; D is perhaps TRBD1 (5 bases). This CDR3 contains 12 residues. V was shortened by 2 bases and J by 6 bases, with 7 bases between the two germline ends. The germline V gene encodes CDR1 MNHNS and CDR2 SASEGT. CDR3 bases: TGTGCCAGCAGTGAAAGGGGCGATGGCTACACCTTC. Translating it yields CASSERGDGYTF.